This TCR beta chain was found in a study of identical twins. Study-level findings and limits: The more abundant beta clonotypes in cord blood had fewer insertions, and memory repertoires did not show this.

Template switching (which added a universal primer site) was used, and cDNA carried unique molecular identifiers. TCRdb reprocessed the 5' RACE reads with MiXCR, giving one entry per CDR3 protein. The sample holds 1.5 million to 2 million distinct CDR3 sequences, less than 35% seen once. CDR1 DFQATT and CDR2 SNEGSKA come from the germline V gene (reference sequence). CDR3 length equals 14 residues. Of note for this clonotype: Its antigen is not known. One end of the junction does not line up with germline, which may come from a read error.

This receptor was identified in a newborn girl in good health. Material for sequencing was cord blood. This chain joins TRBV20-1 and TRBJ2-7, with a possible D match to TRBD2 (5 bases). CDR3 in DNA: TGCAGTGTTAGAGATCCGGGAAGGGTCCACGAGCAGTACTTC. It yields the protein CSVRDPGRVHEQYF.